This record looks at one TCR beta chain sequence and its context. Method: immunoSEQ multiplex PCR; TCRdb's copy keeps in-frame clones and lacks some. The repertoire includes fewer than 250,000 clones, around 78% of them detected once, and just over 2.5% sits in the top ten. This entry belongs to a study of blood T cell repertoires in COVID-19. Study context: The United States, Italy and Spain supplied acute and convalescent COVID-19 samples. Sample material is recorded as cDNA or gDNA derived from T cells, B-cell-depleted T cells, or PBMCs.

V shed 3 bases and J 3 bases; nucleotides not matched to a gene: 11. This CDR3 has 17 residues. CDR1 is KGHSH, CDR2 LQKENI, per germline. Material: peripheral blood. The receptor comes from a woman aged 70-85 years with active or convalescent COVID-19. V gene TRBV18 combines with J gene TRBJ1-3; 7 bases are a match to TRBD1. The CDR3 DNA reads as TGTGCCAGCTCACCCCAGACAGGGAATGGTCTTGGAAACACCATATATTTT. Its translation is CASSPQTGNGLGNTIYF. Together with reference TRBV18 and TRBJ1-3, the CDR3 gives the full variable domain: NAGVMQNPRHLVRRRGQEARLRCSPMKGHSHVYWYRQLPEEGLKFMVYLQKENIIDESGMPKERFSAEFPKEGPSILRIQQVVRGDSAAYFCASSPQTGNGLGNTIYFGEGSWLTVV.